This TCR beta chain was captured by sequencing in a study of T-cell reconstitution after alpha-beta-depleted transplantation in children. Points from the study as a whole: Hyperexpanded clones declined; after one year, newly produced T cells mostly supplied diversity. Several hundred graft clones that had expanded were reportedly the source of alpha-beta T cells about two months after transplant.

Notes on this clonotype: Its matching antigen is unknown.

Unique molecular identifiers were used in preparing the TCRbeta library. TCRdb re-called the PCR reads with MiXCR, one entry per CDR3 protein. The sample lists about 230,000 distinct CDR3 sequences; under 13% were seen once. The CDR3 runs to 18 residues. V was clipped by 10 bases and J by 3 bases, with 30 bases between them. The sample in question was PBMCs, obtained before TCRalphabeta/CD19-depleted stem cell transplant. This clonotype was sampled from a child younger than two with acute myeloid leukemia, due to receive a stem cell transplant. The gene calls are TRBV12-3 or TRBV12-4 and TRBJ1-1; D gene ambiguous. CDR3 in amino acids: CAINSLGGLRARDTEAFF. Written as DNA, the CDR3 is TGTGCCATCAACTCCCTAGGCGGACTCCGGGCGAGAGACACTGAAGCTTTCTTT.